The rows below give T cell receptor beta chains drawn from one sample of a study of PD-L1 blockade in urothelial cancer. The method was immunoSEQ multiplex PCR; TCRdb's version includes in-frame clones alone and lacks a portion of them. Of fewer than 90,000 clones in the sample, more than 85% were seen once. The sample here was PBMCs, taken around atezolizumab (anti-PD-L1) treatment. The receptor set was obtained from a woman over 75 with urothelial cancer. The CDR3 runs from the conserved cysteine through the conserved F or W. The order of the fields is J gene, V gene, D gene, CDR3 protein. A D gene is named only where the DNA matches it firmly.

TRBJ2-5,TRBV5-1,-,CASSLVEAVETQYF
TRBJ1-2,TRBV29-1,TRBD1,CSVTKTTQGLDGYTF
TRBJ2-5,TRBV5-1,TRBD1,CASSLAVGQGVETQYF
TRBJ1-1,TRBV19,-,CASRPLGEGWSRTEAFF
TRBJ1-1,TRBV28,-,CASGWRGRGNTEAFF
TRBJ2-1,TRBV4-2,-,CASSPISGSNNEQFF
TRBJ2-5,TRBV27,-,CASSLFSGATLSRYF
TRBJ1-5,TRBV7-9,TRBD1,CASSTDRGDQPQHF
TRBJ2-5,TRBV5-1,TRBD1,CASVLTPTGTEETQYF
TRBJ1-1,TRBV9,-,CASSVGGGEAFF
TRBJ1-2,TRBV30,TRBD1,CAWRTGGFSFDYGYTF
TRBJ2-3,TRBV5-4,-,CASSLRRGMRTDTQYF
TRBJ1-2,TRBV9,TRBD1,CASSQTGGSNYGYTF
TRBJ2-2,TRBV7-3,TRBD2,CASSPGLGSTGELFF
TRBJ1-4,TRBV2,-,CASSKGPGDNEKLFF
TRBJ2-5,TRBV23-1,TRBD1,CASSQTDRGEQETQYF
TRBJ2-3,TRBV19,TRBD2,CASSILAGGAGGQYF
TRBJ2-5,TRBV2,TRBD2,CASSEPSGLALETQYF
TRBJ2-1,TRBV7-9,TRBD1,CASSKPGWQGANEQFF
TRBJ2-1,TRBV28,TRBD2,CASSFEGSGTYNEQFF
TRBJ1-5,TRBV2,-,CASSERLGGSQPQHF
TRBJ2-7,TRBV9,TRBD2,CASSPGLALHEQYF
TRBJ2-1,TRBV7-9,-,CASSLSSVRLNEQFF
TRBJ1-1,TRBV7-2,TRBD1,CASSLEAQGVGTEAFF
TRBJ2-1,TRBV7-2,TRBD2,CASSQTSGSYNEQFF
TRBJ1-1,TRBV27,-,CASSFSWTGWSTEAFF
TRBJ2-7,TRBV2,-,CASQVGASYEQYF
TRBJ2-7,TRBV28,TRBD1,CASTNSGQSPYEQYF
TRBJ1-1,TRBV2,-,CAGSGGVLMNTEAFF
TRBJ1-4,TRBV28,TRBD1,CASRTGLNEKLFF
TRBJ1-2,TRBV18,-,CASSPLRGYGYTF
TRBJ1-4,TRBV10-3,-,CAINAGDNEKLFF
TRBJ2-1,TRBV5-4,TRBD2,CASSLPSGGEDEQFF
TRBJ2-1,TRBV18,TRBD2,CASSPQQREGNNEQFF
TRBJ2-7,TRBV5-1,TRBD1,CASSLWTGGGSSYEQYF
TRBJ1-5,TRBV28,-,CASSFQDWDQPQHF
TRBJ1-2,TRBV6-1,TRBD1,CASRTGQGDGYTF
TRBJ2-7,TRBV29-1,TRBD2,CSAGLAGYEQYF
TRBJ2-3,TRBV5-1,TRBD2,CASSPRGGAEDTQYF
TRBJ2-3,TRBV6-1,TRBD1,CASTGTGGTDTQYF
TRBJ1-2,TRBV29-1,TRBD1,CSVTGGDYGYTF
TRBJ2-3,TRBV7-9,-,CASSSPNSGITDTQYF